The entry below describes one T cell receptor beta chain. Its antigen is undetermined. TCRdb's table, derived via immunoSEQ multiplex PCR, lists solely in-frame clones and lacks some. The sample lists roughly 120,000 clones, roughly 83% occurring once. These data belong to a study of cytomegalovirus exposure and HLA in healthy donors. Study conclusions and caveats: The study listed 164 cytomegalovirus-associated TCR beta chains. Specificity of a few CMV-associated chains for CMV antigens was verified in vitro.

V lost 1 base, J lost 7 bases, and 20 bases lay in between. The CDR3 has 16 residues. Germline loops: CDR1 GTSNPN, CDR2 SVGIG (reference sequence). The donors were members of the validation cohort comprising over 90 subjects, separate from the approximately 710-subject first cohort. The rearrangement links TRBV30 to TRBJ2-1, with D perhaps matching TRBD2 (7 bases). The sequence derives from a man between 18 and 35 years old in good health and CMV-seronegative. The sample taken for sequencing was PBMCs. The DNA of the CDR3 is TGTGCCTGGAGTGCCCGCCGCGGGGGCTCGGGTAATGAGCAGTTCTTC. This encodes CAWSARRGGSGNEQFF. Full variable domain (remainder filled in from reference TRBV30 and TRBJ2-1): SQTIHQWPATLVQPVGSPLSLECTVEGTSNPNLYWYRQAAGRGLQLLFYSVGIGQISSEVPQNLSASRPQDRQFILSSKKLLLSDSGFYLCAWSARRGGSGNEQFFGPGTRLTVL.